The next 24 T cell receptor beta chains were all read from a single sample in a study of neurological immune-mediated disorders. TCRdb called the 5' RACE reads again in MiXCR, with one record for every CDR3 protein. The sample has tens of thousands of distinct CDR3 sequences; roughly 21% are singletons. Indicated time point: technical triplicate 3. Sequencing used PBMCs. The receptors were sampled from a man aged 55-75 years with HTLV-1-associated myelopathy (HAM/TSP).

At least ten counts were recorded for this clonotype. This sequence joins TRBV7-8 and TRBJ2-2, with 9 bases lining up with TRBD2. Germline loops: CDR1 SGHVS, CDR2 FQNEAQ. V dropped 5 bases and J dropped 2; count of bases not matched to a gene: 12. This CDR3 is built from 18 residues. The CDR3 is CASSLIPGTSRNTGELFF. CDR3 coding DNA: TGTGCCAGCAGCCTCATCCCGGGGACTAGCCGAAACACCGGGGAGCTGTTTTTT.

This clonotype has at least ten counts. V is TRBV5-1 and J is TRBJ2-5; TRBD1 matches at 7 bases. V was pared by 3 bases and J by 1 base, with 3 bases of the junction left unmatched. This CDR3 comprises 14 residues. Germline V gives CDR1 SGHRS, CDR2 YFSETQ. The CDR3 coding sequence is TGCGCCAGCAGCTCGGGACAGTCCCAAGAGACCCAGTACTTC. Translating it yields CASSSGQSQETQYF.

This clonotype came up many times. The chain is built from TRBV12-3 or TRBV12-4 and TRBJ1-3; D gene uncertain. The CDR3 runs to 11 residues. Trimming took off 6 bases at V and 4 bases at J, with 4 bases between the two ends. The CDR3 loop is CASSPGNTIYF. CDR3 nucleotide sequence: TGTGCCAGCAGCCCAGGAAACACCATATATTTT.

This clonotype was detected many times. The V and J genes are TRBV6-5 and TRBJ1-6; D possibly corresponds to TRBD1 (6 bases). V lost 0 bases and J 10 bases, leaving 16 bases between the germline ends. The CDR3 totals 16 residues. Germline V gene data show CDR1 as MNHEY and CDR2 as SVGAGI. The CDR3 bases are TGTGCCAGCAGTTACTCGTTGGGGGCTCGGAGATCACCCCTCCACTTT. Its protein is CASSYSLGARRSPLHF.

The sample holds many counts of this clonotype. The chain links TRBV6-1 to TRBJ2-1; weak D call: TRBD2 (7 bases). This CDR3 is 16 amino acids long. Germline V gene sequence: CDR1 MNHNS, CDR2 SASEGT. The V end was cut by 2 bases, the J end by 8 bases, with 19 bases between. The CDR3 bases are TGTGCCAGCAGTGAAAGAGGGGGGGGGTCCCTCGATGAGCAGTTCTTC. Its protein is CASSERGGGSLDEQFF.

This clonotype was observed at least ten times. The gene calls are TRBV7-8 and TRBJ2-3, with D uncertain. Germline V gene lookup returns CDR1 SGHVS and CDR2 FQNEAQ. The CDR3 runs 13 residues. Trimming cost V 1 base and J 3 bases, with 5 bases left between them. CDR3 nucleotide sequence: TGTGCCAGCAGCTTAGAACAAACAGATACGCAGTATTTT. Translated, it gives CASSLEQTDTQYF.

The sample holds many counts of this clonotype. This rearrangement joins TRBV20-1 to TRBJ2-7, with unresolved D. CDR1 is DFQATT, CDR2 SNEGSKA, per germline (reference sequence). This CDR3 contains 15 residues. Trimming removed 1 base at V and 5 bases at J, with 18 bases between. The CDR3 nucleotides are TGCAGTGCTAGAGGTACATCAGGACGGCTGAACGAGCAGTACTTC. It translates to CSARGTSGRLNEQYF.

This clonotype was seen at least ten times. The chain couples TRBV9 to TRBJ1-3; D not resolved. The CDR3 spans 15 residues. Germline-derived CDR1 and CDR2 are SGDLS and YYNGEE. Trimming took off 4 bases at V and 2 bases at J, with 13 bases between the two ends. The CDR3 region has the DNA TGTGCCAGCAGCCCCCGAGTGGGGACTGGAAACACCATATATTTT. Its translation: CASSPRVGTGNTIYF.

This clonotype was recorded at least ten times. The V gene is TRBV28, the J gene TRBJ2-4; 7 nucleotides align to TRBD1. The CDR3 is 17 amino acids. V was clipped by 5 bases and J by 3 bases; unmatched bases: 13. Germline CDR1 reads MDHEN; CDR2 reads SYDVKM. DNA of the CDR3: TGTGCCAGCAGTCTTCCCCAGGGGGATTCTGGCAAAAACATTCAGTACTTC. Residues: CASSLPQGDSGKNIQYF.

This clonotype appeared many times. The conserved closing phenylalanine or tryptophan is absent in this CDR3, likely reflecting a read error. The limits of the CDR3 on the DNA are not certain, so only TCRdb's listed CDR3 is given. CDR3 sequence: CSARDPDYGAY. The J gene is TRBJ1-2, the V gene TRBV20-1; the DNA was not used to check the table's D call, TRBD1. CDR1 DFQATT and CDR2 SNEGSKA come from the germline V gene (reference sequence). The CDR3 has 11 amino acids, counting both end residues.

This clonotype occurred once. A single base separates this from a much larger clone, so it may be a read error. This rearrangement joins TRBV7-8 to TRBJ2-6; D tentatively reads TRBD1 or TRBD2 (5 bases each). The CDR3 covers 13 residues. Germline V gene sequence: CDR1 SGHVS, CDR2 FQNEAQ. In nucleotides, the CDR3 is TGTGCCAGCAGCATCGCCGGGGCCAACGTCCTGAATTTC. This translates into CASSIAGANVLNF.

The table lists this clonotype with many counts. The V call is TRBV9, the J call TRBJ2-7, with 8 nucleotides matching TRBD2. Per the germline V gene, CDR1 is SGDLS and CDR2 is YYNGEE. CDR3 length: 14 residues. Losses at the gene ends were 4 bases for V and 7 bases for J; bases not matched to a gene: 10. CDR3 nucleotides: TGTGCCAGCAGCCCGGGAGCGGGAGAGGGAGAGCAGTACTTC. Translating it yields CASSPGAGEGEQYF.

At least ten counts were recorded for this clonotype. The V gene is TRBV7-2, the J gene TRBJ2-1; possibly TRBD2 for D (6 bases). V shed 2 bases and J shed 3 bases, with 11 bases lying between them. The CDR3 has 15 amino acids. CDR1 and CDR2 (germline): SGHTA, FQGNSA. The CDR3 sequence: CASSLLACRYNEQFF. The CDR3 DNA follows: TGTGCCAGCAGCTTACTAGCGTGTCGCTACAATGAGCAGTTCTTC.

This clonotype was picked up many times. The chain uses TRBV29-1 and TRBJ2-7; 9 bases match TRBD1. Germline V gene sequence: CDR1 SQVTM, CDR2 ANQGSEA. CDR3 length equals 15 residues. Trimming at V came to 0 bases and at J to 6 bases, leaving 9 bases not matched to a gene. The CDR3 bases are TGCAGCGTTGAAGATCTTAGCGAGACAGGGGGCGAGCAGTACTTC. Encoded protein: CSVEDLSETGGEQYF.

This clonotype was counted at least ten times. The genes are TRBV24-1 and TRBJ2-5; D might be TRBD1 (6 bases). This CDR3 region has 14 residues. V lost 4 bases to trimming and J lost 5 bases, with 13 bases between them. CDR1 and CDR2 from the germline V gene are KGHDR and SFDVKD. CDR3 DNA sequence: TGTGCCACCAGTGACCAACAGGGATTGGAGACCCAGTACTTC. It yields the protein CATSDQQGLETQYF.

This clonotype came up many times. This chain uses TRBV2 with TRBJ1-4; 9 positions match TRBD1. V gave up 5 bases and J gave up 7 bases; unmatched junction bases: 14. Germline CDR1 reads SNHLY; CDR2 reads FYNNEI. This CDR3 region has 17 residues. CDR3 sequence: CASSPGQGRLDGEKLFF. The CDR3 nucleotides read TGTGCCAGCAGTCCGGGACAGGGCCGGTTAGATGGTGAAAAACTGTTTTTT.

V is TRBV4-2 and J is TRBJ1-2; 10 bases line up with TRBD1. Germline V gives CDR1 LGHNA, CDR2 YNFKEQ. CDR3 length equals 15 residues. J was trimmed by 1 base and V by 5 bases; bases with no gene match: 4. The CDR3 nucleotides are TGTGCCAGCAGCTTCCGGACAGGGGGTAACTATGGCTACACCTTC. The encoded protein is CASSFRTGGNYGYTF.

This clonotype was observed at least ten times. This chain links TRBV11-2 with TRBJ1-1, with TRBD1 as a possible D gene (5 bases). This CDR3 spans 16 amino acids. The germline gives CDR1 SGHAT, CDR2 FQNNGV. Deletions cut 3 bases from V and 0 bases from J, with 14 bases between. For the CDR3, the DNA is TGTGCCAGCAGCTTCGGGACCCGAACGGTGAACACTGAAGCTTTCTTT. This encodes CASSFGTRTVNTEAFF.

The chain employs TRBV28 and TRBJ1-5, with D perhaps matching TRBD1 (6 bases). The CDR3 loop spans 16 amino acids. Germline V gene lookup returns CDR1 MDHEN and CDR2 SYDVKM. V was shortened by 1 base and J by 6 bases, with 16 bases between the two germline ends. The CDR3: CASSLSWRGGSQPQHF. The CDR3 DNA reads TGTGCCAGCAGTTTATCCTGGCGAGGGGGGAGTCAGCCCCAGCATTTT.

This clonotype was found many times. The chain uses TRBV2 and TRBJ1-6; no definite D call. Germline-derived CDR1 and CDR2 are SNHLY and FYNNEI. The CDR3 consists of 16 residues. V lost 7 bases, J lost 5 bases, and 18 bases lay in between. CDR3 amino acids: CASNLGGGGNNSPLHF. Here the CDR3 DNA reads TGTGCCAGCAACTTAGGAGGAGGAGGGAATAATTCACCCCTCCACTTT.

This clonotype was found many times. The chain has TRBV12-3 or TRBV12-4 and TRBJ1-2, with 10 positions matching TRBD1. V gave up 7 bases and J gave up 3 bases; unmatched junction bases: 5. This CDR3 is built from 14 residues. For the CDR3, the DNA is TGTGCCAGCACTCCTGGACAGGGGGACTATGGCTACACCTTC. Residues: CASTPGQGDYGYTF.

This clonotype was seen at least ten times. V usage is TRBV5-1 and J usage is TRBJ2-7; a weak D match, TRBD1 (5 bases). The germline gives CDR1 SGHRS, CDR2 YFSETQ. CDR3 length equals 14 residues. The V and J ends lost 3 bases and 1 base respectively, with 11 bases between them. CDR3 nucleotide sequence: TGCGCCAGCAGCTCAGACAGTACTTCCTACGAGCAGTACTTC. It translates to CASSSDSTSYEQYF.

A remark on this clonotype: The DNA is omitted, as the CDR3 cannot be located on it reliably, and the CDR3 follows TCRdb's listing. The rearrangement uses TRBV20-1 and TRBJ2-2. Ends included, the CDR3 has 14 residues. Germline CDR1 is DFQATT and CDR2 is SNEGSKA (reference sequence). The CDR3 sequence: CSARHHVDTGSCFF.

The chain combines TRBV20-1 with TRBJ1-2; D gene unclear. CDR1 DFQATT and CDR2 SNEGSKA come from the germline V gene (reference sequence). The CDR3 runs to 13 residues. Trimming left V 4 bases short and J 4 bases short, with 13 bases between. The CDR3 loop is CSAKLRSPYGYTF. DNA for the CDR3: TGCAGTGCTAAACTACGATCCCCCTATGGCTACACCTTC.